The 20 T cell receptor beta chains in this list originate from one sample, sequenced in a study of CD8 T cells in Susac syndrome. With random hexamers, roughly 0.45 to 1 ug RNA was reverse transcribed. In TCRdb, the immunoSEQ multiplex PCR reads were re-called with MiXCR into one record per CDR3 protein. The sample holds approximately 120,000 distinct CDR3 sequences, roughly 97% seen once. Material for sequencing was CD4+ T cells from PBMCs. The source of these receptors is a human donor in good health.

V and J are TRBV18 and TRBJ2-7; 9 bases map to TRBD1. This CDR3 is built from 14 residues. The J segment lost 3 bases and the V segment lost 4 bases, leaving 4 bases of the junction unmatched. Germline V gene sequence: CDR1 KGHSH, CDR2 LQKENI. CDR3 in DNA: TGTGCCAGCTCACGGACAGGGGTCGACTACGAGCAGTACTTC. Encoded protein: CASSRTGVDYEQYF.

The chain is built from TRBV29-1 and TRBJ2-2, with 14 nucleotides matching TRBD2. Per germline, CDR1 SQVTM and CDR2 ANQGSEA. The CDR3 extends over 15 amino acids. After removal of 6 bases from V and 3 bases from J, the junction contained 3 bases not matched to a gene. The CDR3 sequence is CSVRGLAGDTGELFF. The CDR3 DNA sequence: TGCAGCGTCCGGGGACTAGCGGGAGACACCGGGGAGCTGTTTTTT.

The V call is TRBV5-1, the J call TRBJ1-4; possible D gene TRBD1, 6 bases. Germline CDR1 reads SGHRS; CDR2 reads YFSETQ. V gave up 8 bases and J gave up 7 bases, with 21 bases separating them. The CDR3 runs 15 residues. Here the CDR3 DNA reads TGCGCCAGTCAGCCGGTAGGGACAACGAGTGAAAAACTGTTTTTT. Amino acids: CASQPVGTTSEKLFF.

This chain joins TRBV11-2 and TRBJ2-7, with 7 bases lining up with TRBD1. Germline V lookup: CDR1 SGHAT, CDR2 FQNNGV. This CDR3 region has 14 residues. Trimming took 5 bases from V and 3 from J; bases not matched to a gene: 7. The CDR3 coding sequence is TGTGCCAGCAGCCAGGACAGGCAAAACTACGAGCAGTACTTC. Encoded protein: CASSQDRQNYEQYF.

CDR3 residues: CASNDLLNTGELFF. CDR3 DNA: TGTGCCAGCAACGACTTACTAAACACCGGGGAGCTGTTTTTT. The V gene is TRBV2, the J gene TRBJ2-2; D gene unclear. Trimming left V 7 bases short and J 2 bases short, with 11 bases between. CDR1 SNHLY and CDR2 FYNNEI come from the germline V gene. The CDR3 is 14 residues long.

The V call is TRBV12-3 or TRBV12-4, the J call TRBJ2-7; D gene uncertain. This CDR3 is 12 amino acids long. V was trimmed by 5 bases and J by 6 bases, leaving 11 bases between them. In nucleotides, the CDR3 is TGTGCCAGCAGTGTCTCTACGGGCGAGCAGTACTTC. Translating gives CASSVSTGEQYF.

The V gene is TRBV14, the J gene TRBJ1-1, with D perhaps TRBD1 (6 bases). Trimming removed 5 bases from V and 1 base from J, with 14 bases in between. Looked up from germline, CDR1 is SGHDN and CDR2 is FVKESK. This CDR3 region has 15 residues. The CDR3 DNA is TGTGCCAGCAGCGACAAGGGGGGGAGGAACACTGAAGCTTTCTTT. It translates to CASSDKGGRNTEAFF.

The chain is built from TRBV7-9 and TRBJ1-4; 8 bases fit TRBD1. CDR3 length: 14 amino acids. After removal of 3 bases from V and 7 bases from J, the junction contained 4 bases not matched to a gene. Germline loops: CDR1 SEHNR, CDR2 FQNEAQ (reference sequence). The CDR3 protein is CASSFSGGREKLFF. The DNA for the CDR3 is TGTGCCAGCAGCTTTTCAGGGGGCCGTGAAAAACTGTTTTTT.

V is TRBV7-9 and J is TRBJ2-1; 7 positions agree with TRBD2. TRBJ2-7 matches the DNA end more closely, so the J call is doubtful. In germline, CDR1 is SEHNR, CDR2 FQNEAQ (reference sequence). The CDR3 runs to 15 residues. DNA for the CDR3: TGTGCCAGCAGCTTAAGGGTCGGCGGGAGTTACGAGCAGTACTTC. Encoded protein: CASSLRVGGSYEQYF.

The chain has TRBV5-4 and TRBJ2-5; 7 positions match TRBD2. The trim removed 1 base at V and 5 bases at J, leaving 11 bases unmatched. Germline-derived CDR1 and CDR2 are SGHNT and YYREEE (reference sequence). The CDR3 extends over 16 amino acids. The CDR3 sequence: CASSLRATGAGETQYF. For the CDR3, the DNA is TGTGCCAGCAGCTTGAGGGCGACGGGAGCGGGGGAGACCCAGTACTTC.

In this sample, this clonotype turned up a few times. The rearrangement uses TRBV6-5 and TRBJ2-6; TRBD2 matches at 7 bases. The germline V gene has CDR1 MNHEY and CDR2 SVGAGI. The trim removed 4 bases at V and 2 bases at J, leaving 2 bases unmatched. The CDR3 covers 15 residues. The CDR3: CASSSRGAGANVLTF. The CDR3 DNA reads as TGTGCCAGCAGTTCACGGGGGGCTGGGGCCAACGTCCTGACTTTC.

The chain's CDR3 is CASSYSGLPYNEQFF. The CDR3 region has the DNA TGTGCCAGCAGTTACTCCGGACTACCTTACAATGAGCAGTTCTTC. V usage is TRBV6-2 or TRBV6-3 and J usage is TRBJ2-1; D possibly corresponds to TRBD2 (6 bases). V was pared by 0 bases and J by 4 bases, with 10 bases between. The CDR3 consists of 15 residues. Germline lookup yields CDR1 MNHEY and CDR2 SVGEGT.

V usage is TRBV15 and J usage is TRBJ1-2; D not certain. This CDR3 is built from 15 residues. V lost 0 bases and J lost 3, with 11 bases in between. Germline V lookup: CDR1 LNHNV, CDR2 YYDKDF (reference sequence). CDR3 DNA: TGTGCCACCAGCAGAGAGGCGGACCTTGACTATGGCTACACCTTC. It encodes CATSREADLDYGYTF.

The chain has TRBV3-1 and TRBJ1-1, with 8 nucleotides matching TRBD1. Looked up from germline, CDR1 is LGHDT and CDR2 is YNNKEL (reference sequence). The CDR3 totals 13 residues. V lost 7 bases to trimming and J lost 7 bases; unmatched junction nucleotides: 8. CDR3 amino acids: CASTDQGAGEAFF. The CDR3 DNA follows: TGTGCCAGCACCGACCAGGGGGCAGGTGAAGCTTTCTTT.

V and J are TRBV7-2 and TRBJ2-7; TRBD2 aligns across 9 bases. The V segment lost 0 bases and the J segment 6 bases; nucleotides outside the gene matches: 6. Germline CDR1 and CDR2: SGHTA and FQGNSA. The CDR3 is 15 residues long. CDR3 nucleotide sequence: TGTGCCAGCAGCTTAGCTGGGACTAGCAGCGTCGAGCAGTACTTC. Translating gives CASSLAGTSSVEQYF.

The chain is built from TRBV24-1 and TRBJ2-7; perhaps TRBD1 as D (6 bases). The CDR3 runs to 15 residues. V lost 3 bases to trimming and J lost 0 bases, with 11 bases between them. Germline V gene sequence: CDR1 KGHDR, CDR2 SFDVKD. The CDR3 DNA is TGTGCCACCAGTGATCGGACAGCGAGCTCCTACGAGCAGTACTTC. Its protein is CATSDRTASSYEQYF.

This chain links TRBV2 with TRBJ1-2, with D possibly being TRBD1 (5 bases). This CDR3 contains 15 residues. CDR1 and CDR2 (germline): SNHLY, FYNNEI. The V end was cut by 3 bases, the J end by 5 bases, with 16 bases between. DNA for the CDR3: TGTGCCAGCAGTGATGGGGCAGCAGAGATATATGGCTACACCTTC. Protein product: CASSDGAAEIYGYTF. The variable domain in full, with the rest retrieved from reference TRBV2 and TRBJ1-2, is EPEVTQTPSHQVTQMGQEVILRCVPISNHLYFYWYRQILGQKVEFLVSFYNNEISEKSEIFDDQFSVERPDGSNFTLKIRSTKLEDSAMYFCASSDGAAEIYGYTFGSGTRLTVV.

The rearrangement uses TRBV29-1 and TRBJ2-5; 7 bases are a match to TRBD1. Looked up from germline, CDR1 is SQVTM and CDR2 is ANQGSEA. The CDR3 runs 12 residues. V dropped 7 bases and J dropped 5; count of bases not matched to a gene: 7. For the CDR3, the DNA is TGCAGCGGTGGACAGGCCCCTGAGACCCAGTACTTC. Encoded protein: CSGGQAPETQYF.

The chain employs TRBV5-1 and TRBJ2-3; 8 bases are a match to TRBD2. The junction had 5 bases not matched to a gene; V was cut back by 4 bases and J by 4 bases. CDR3 length: 14 amino acids. In germline, CDR1 is SGHRS, CDR2 YFSETQ. Here the CDR3 DNA reads TGCGCCAGCAGCCCTTATAGCGGGGCAGATACGCAGTATTTT. This gives the protein CASSPYSGADTQYF.

The genes are TRBV20-1 and TRBJ2-2; D gene unclear. Germline V lookup: CDR1 DFQATT, CDR2 SNEGSKA (reference sequence). V was trimmed by 0 bases and J by 8 bases, leaving 10 bases between them. The CDR3 loop spans 13 amino acids. CDR3 bases: TGCAGTGCTAGAGATCTGGAAACTGGGGAGCTGTTTTTT. Translation gives CSARDLETGELFF.